A selection of T cell receptor beta chains follows, all from one sample in a study of shared clonotypes between healthy human individuals. Produced via immunoSEQ multiplex PCR; TCRdb's table is partial and in-frame only. The repertoire has some 2,500,000 clones, 93% of them found once; the top ten carry about 0.34%. Material: naive CD4+ T cells from PBMCs. The origin of the receptors is a man aged 18 to 35 in good health. Some clones in this sample may be carry-over from other donors' samples. Both conserved end residues are part of each CDR3. D genes are given only for firm matches. Clone size is shown for a subset of rows, as once, few, many or a class of expanded clone.

>.|TRBV10-3|TRBJ2-2|.
CAISDTTGELFF
TGTGCCATCAGTGACACAACCGGGGAGCTGTTTTTT
>.|TRBV7-3|TRBJ2-5|.
CASSLEKAGAGTQYF
TGTGCCAGCAGCTTAGAGAAGGCGGGGGCCGGGACCCAGTACTTC
>TRBD2|TRBV6-5|TRBJ2-3|.
CASSLAGGQTDTQYF
TGTGCCAGCAGCCTAGCGGGAGGGCAGACAGATACGCAGTATTTT
>.|TRBV27|TRBJ1-5|.
CASSPGWGTNQPQHF
TGTGCCAGCAGCCCTGGTTGGGGGACCAATCAGCCCCAGCATTTT
>.|TRBV29-1|TRBJ1-1|.
CSVSHRLTKETEAFF
TGCAGCGTTTCGCACCGACTAACGAAGGAAACTGAAGCTTTCTTT
>.|TRBV18|TRBJ2-2|.
CASSLTGELFF
TGTGCCAGCTCACTCACCGGGGAGCTGTTTTTT
>TRBD1|TRBV29-1|TRBJ1-2|once
CSVFPDRGHSGSYGYTF
TGCAGCGTTTTCCCAGACAGGGGGCATAGTGGGAGCTATGGCTACACCTTC
>.|TRBV30|TRBJ1-1|few
CAWSVGTNTEAFF
TGTGCCTGGAGTGTGGGCACGAACACTGAAGCTTTCTTT
>.|TRBV5-4|TRBJ1-1|.
CASRAYLGTEAFF
TGTGCCAGCAGGGCGTACCTTGGGACTGAAGCTTTCTTT
>TRBD2|TRBV7-9|TRBJ2-1|.
CASTTTSGRYSSYNEQFF
TGTGCCAGCACCACGACTAGCGGGAGGTACAGCTCCTACAATGAGCAGTTCTTC
>.|TRBV7-9|TRBJ1-1|few
CASSLRQPTEAFF
TGTGCCAGCAGCTTACGACAGCCCACTGAAGCTTTCTTT
>.|TRBV15|TRBJ2-1|.
CATSRDGGQGNEQFF
TGTGCCACCAGCAGAGATGGGGGGCAGGGAAATGAGCAGTTCTTC
>.|TRBV27|TRBJ2-7|.
CASSLPLAYYEQYF
TGTGCCAGCAGTTTACCCCTAGCTTACTACGAGCAGTACTTC
>TRBD1|TRBV5-1|TRBJ1-1|once
CASSSRNRGENTEAFF
TGCGCCAGCAGCTCCCGGAACAGGGGGGAGAACACTGAAGCTTTCTTT
>.|TRBV30|TRBJ1-1|few
CAWSLGTLNTEAFF
TGTGCCTGGAGTTTGGGGACACTGAACACTGAAGCTTTCTTT
>.|TRBV7-9|TRBJ1-1|.
CASSLVDYDTEAFF
TGTGCCAGCAGCTTAGTCGATTATGACACTGAAGCTTTCTTT
>.|TRBV18|TRBJ1-2|.
CASSSESPLYGYTF
TGTGCCAGCTCGTCGGAGAGTCCCCTCTATGGCTACACCTTC
>TRBD1|TRBV19|TRBJ2-7|.
CASSILPGQGVRHEQYF
TGTGCCAGTAGTATACTACCGGGACAGGGGGTAAGGCACGAGCAGTACTTC
>.|TRBV7-9|TRBJ2-2|.
CASSLYRDTGELFF
TGTGCCAGCAGCTTATACAGGGACACCGGGGAGCTGTTTTTT
>.|TRBV2|TRBJ1-6|.
CASERSGSLPLHF
TGTGCCAGCGAACGATCAGGGTCCCTACCCCTCCACTTT
>.|TRBV28|TRBJ1-1|.
CASSFGSQAFF
TGTGCCAGCAGTTTCGGGAGCCAGGCTTTCTTT
>.|TRBV6-6|TRBJ1-1|.
CASSYSLLSTEAFF
TGTGCCAGCAGTTACTCCCTACTCTCCACTGAAGCTTTCTTT
>.|TRBV2|TRBJ2-7|.
CASTGSYEQYF
TGTGCCAGCACTGGCTCCTACGAGCAGTACTTC
>.|TRBV11-2|TRBJ2-5|.
CASSPIILETQYF
TGTGCCAGCAGCCCAATCATCCTGGAGACCCAGTACTTC
>.|TRBV5-4|TRBJ2-7|.
CASSPLGDEQYF
TGTGCCAGCAGCCCCCTGGGGGACGAGCAGTACTTC
>.|TRBV28|TRBJ1-2|.
CASSDYQGFNYGYTF
TGTGCCAGCAGTGATTATCAGGGATTTAACTATGGCTACACCTTC
>.|TRBV2|TRBJ1-2|.
CASSELTENYGYTF
TGTGCCAGCAGTGAACTGACAGAGAACTATGGCTACACCTTC
>TRBD2|TRBV27|TRBJ2-6|.
CASTGTSSGANVLTF
TGTGCCAGCACCGGGACTAGCTCTGGGGCCAACGTCCTGACTTTC
>TRBD2|TRBV30|TRBJ2-2|.
CAWKPSGSNTGELFF
TGTGCCTGGAAACCTAGCGGCTCGAACACCGGGGAGCTGTTTTTT
>.|TRBV7-3|TRBJ2-7|.
CASSLRDSYEQYF
TGTGCCAGCAGCTTGCGGGACTCCTACGAGCAGTACTTC